One and the same sample provided the 30 T cell receptor beta chains below, sequenced in a study of T cells after yellow fever vaccination. TCRdb reprocessed the 5' RACE reads with MiXCR, giving one entry per CDR3 protein. Here the sample spans just over 300,000 distinct CDR3 sequences, about 3.5% being singletons. This specimen was PBMCs, taken on the day of the yellow fever booster vaccination. The receptors originated from a young man who received the YFV17D yellow fever vaccine.

This clonotype has a handful of counts. The chain couples TRBV5-6 to TRBJ1-6; 9 positions match TRBD1. V shed 0 bases, J shed 6 bases, and the junction held 7 bases outside the gene matches. The CDR3 runs to 17 residues. Germline V CDR1 and CDR2: SGHDT, YYEEEE. This CDR3 reads CASSLGPMTGGNSPLHF. The CDR3 DNA follows: TGTGCCAGCAGCTTGGGACCGATGACAGGGGGTAATTCACCCCTCCACTTT.

At least ten counts were recorded for this clonotype. The V and J genes are TRBV6-2 or TRBV6-3 and TRBJ1-4; 7 bases line up with TRBD1. Germline assignment: CDR1 MNHEY and CDR2 SVGEGT. The CDR3 sequence is 15 residues long. V trimming: 0 bases; J trimming: 5 bases; junction bases outside the gene matches: 3. The CDR3 loop reads CASSYSGTDNEKLFF. CDR3 bases: TGTGCCAGCAGTTACTCCGGGACAGACAATGAAAAACTGTTTTTT.

This chain connects TRBV7-6 to TRBJ2-3, with 15 bases fitting TRBD2. This CDR3 is 18 amino acids long. Germline V gene sequence: CDR1 SGHVS, CDR2 FNYEAQ. Trimming cost V 5 bases and J 0 bases; bases outside gene matches: 6. CDR3 nucleotides: TGTGCCAGCAGCGGGGGACTAGCGGGGGGTCTTAGCACAGATACGCAGTATTTT. It encodes CASSGGLAGGLSTDTQYF.

This clonotype was found many times. The chain links TRBV27 to TRBJ2-1, with D possibly called TRBD1 or TRBD2 (5 bases each). CDR1 MNHEY and CDR2 SMNVEV come from the germline V gene (reference sequence). V shed 2 bases and J shed 9 bases, with 14 bases lying between them. The CDR3 contains 14 residues. The CDR3 loop reads CASSLKASRGEQFF. For the CDR3, the DNA is TGTGCCAGCAGTTTAAAAGCGTCGAGGGGTGAGCAGTTCTTC.

CDR3 in DNA: TGTGCCAGCAGTTTAGTACAGGCGAACACTGAAGCTTTCTTT. It specifies CASSLVQANTEAFF. The chain links TRBV27 to TRBJ1-1; D is possibly TRBD1 (5 bases). This CDR3 region has 14 residues. V lost 2 bases and J 1 base, leaving 8 bases between the germline ends. The germline gives CDR1 MNHEY, CDR2 SMNVEV (reference sequence).

This clonotype was seen many times. In DNA, the CDR3 is TGCAGTGCTAGCCCCTCAGGGGTTCGGACTGAAGCTTTCTTT. Residues: CSASPSGVRTEAFF. The J gene is TRBJ1-1, the V gene TRBV20-1; a possible D gene is TRBD1 (6 bases). CDR3 length: 14 residues. V was cut by 3 bases and J by 5 bases, with 16 bases left in between. Germline loops: CDR1 DFQATT, CDR2 SNEGSKA (reference sequence).

This clonotype was recorded many times. J is TRBJ1-2 and V is TRBV30; D is unresolved. CDR1 is GTSNPN and CDR2 is SVGIG in the germline V gene (reference sequence). V was cut by 0 bases and J by 0 bases, with 5 bases left in between. The CDR3 totals 13 residues. The chain's CDR3 is CAWSVEANYGYTF. CDR3 sequence (DNA): TGTGCCTGGAGTGTGGAAGCTAACTATGGCTACACCTTC.

The rearrangement joins TRBV6-5 to TRBJ2-7, with unresolved D. Germline lookup yields CDR1 MNHEY and CDR2 SVGAGI. Trimming removed 4 bases from V and 2 bases from J, with 6 bases in between. The CDR3 runs 12 residues. The CDR3 is CASSSPPYEQYF. CDR3 nucleotide sequence: TGTGCCAGCAGTTCCCCCCCCTACGAGCAGTACTTC.

In this sample, this clonotype turned up many times. This chain uses TRBV3-1 with TRBJ2-5; D tentatively fits TRBD1 or TRBD2 (5 bases each). CDR3 length equals 18 residues. Germline lookup yields CDR1 LGHDT and CDR2 YNNKEL (reference sequence). The ends were cut back, 6 bases at V and 4 bases at J, with 27 bases in the middle. CDR3 coding DNA: TGTGCCAGCAGTTCTCGACCCGGGACGTTATTCTTGGGAGAGACCCAGTACTTC. This sequence encodes CASSSRPGTLFLGETQYF.

This clonotype was picked up many times. The chain links TRBV29-1 to TRBJ1-4; D is unresolved. Deletions cut 3 bases from V and 3 bases from J, with 20 bases between. The CDR3 runs 17 residues. Germline V gene data show CDR1 as SQVTM and CDR2 as ANQGSEA. Here the CDR3 reads CSVEFWPLGESNEKLFF. The DNA of the CDR3 is TGCAGCGTTGAGTTCTGGCCCCTCGGGGAGTCTAATGAAAAACTGTTTTTT.

This clonotype was recorded a few times. The V gene is TRBV6-5, the J gene TRBJ2-6; D is perhaps TRBD1 (6 bases). Per germline, CDR1 MNHEY and CDR2 SVGAGI. With 0 bases removed from V and 1 base from J, the gap between germline ends came to 13 bases. The CDR3 extends over 18 amino acids. Written as DNA, the CDR3 is TGTGCCAGCAGTTACTCGTCAGGGGATGGGTCTGGGGCCAACGTCCTGACTTTC. This gives the protein CASSYSSGDGSGANVLTF.

The genes are TRBV20-1 and TRBJ1-1; maybe TRBD1 (5 bases). Between the trimmed V and J ends, which lost 6 bases and 8 bases, there was a span of 19 bases. This CDR3 region has 13 residues. Germline V gene sequence: CDR1 DFQATT, CDR2 SNEGSKA (reference sequence). CDR3 DNA sequence: TGCAGTGCGGGGGACGGGATCCGTCTCGAAGCTTTCTTT. Amino acids: CSAGDGIRLEAFF.

This clonotype was counted many times. This chain connects TRBV20-1 to TRBJ1-2; D possibly corresponds to TRBD1 (5 bases). Germline loops: CDR1 DFQATT, CDR2 SNEGSKA (reference sequence). V was trimmed by 0 bases and J by 4 bases, leaving 9 bases between them. The CDR3 sequence is 13 residues long. CDR3 in DNA: TGCAGTGCTAGAGATCGCGGGGGCTATGGCTACACCTTC. Protein product: CSARDRGGYGYTF.

CDR3 DNA sequence: TGTGCCAGCACGGGAGAATCGAATGAGCAGTTCTTC. Translation: CASTGESNEQFF. The genes are TRBV6-5 and TRBJ2-1; a possible D gene is TRBD2 (6 bases). V lost 7 bases, J lost 7 bases, and 11 bases lay in between. Germline V gene sequence: CDR1 MNHEY, CDR2 SVGAGI. CDR3 length: 12 amino acids.

V usage is TRBV20-1 and J usage is TRBJ1-1, with a tentative D call TRBD1 (6 bases). CDR3 length equals 15 residues. Trimming removed 1 base at V and 4 bases at J, with 16 bases between. CDR1 DFQATT and CDR2 SNEGSKA come from the germline V gene (reference sequence). The CDR3, as DNA: TGCAGTGCTAGAGCACCGGGGGCGCGGGGCACTGAAGCTTTCTTT. Its translation is CSARAPGARGTEAFF.

This clonotype has more than one count but fewer than ten. The chain uses TRBV12-3 or TRBV12-4 and TRBJ1-6; D remains unclear. V was clipped by 2 bases and J by 7 bases, with 12 bases between them. The CDR3 runs to 15 residues. The CDR3 here is CASSLSGIGNSPLHF. The CDR3 DNA sequence: TGTGCCAGCAGTTTAAGCGGTATCGGGAATTCACCCCTCCACTTT.

A few counts support this clonotype. The chain employs TRBV20-1 and TRBJ1-6; 8 bases map to TRBD1. This CDR3 contains 16 residues. Germline CDR1 DFQATT, CDR2 SNEGSKA (reference sequence). Germline trimming cut 7 bases from V and 4 bases from J; bases unmatched to any gene: 12. The CDR3 loop is CSGDRGRPGYNSPLHF. CDR3 DNA sequence: TGCAGTGGAGACAGGGGCCGGCCCGGATATAATTCACCCCTCCACTTT.

J is TRBJ1-1 and V is TRBV6-5, with D unclear. Germline V gene data show CDR1 as MNHEY and CDR2 as SVGAGI. This CDR3 has 14 residues. With 0 bases removed from V and 1 base from J, the gap between germline ends came to 6 bases. DNA for the CDR3: TGTGCCAGCAGTTACTCCCGGGCGAACACTGAAGCTTTCTTT. Translated: CASSYSRANTEAFF.

This clonotype showed up many times. This chain joins TRBV7-3 and TRBJ2-2, with D unclear. V shed 4 bases and J shed 5 bases, with 14 bases lying between them. The CDR3 length is 15 residues. In germline, CDR1 is SGHTA, CDR2 FQGTGA. CDR3 residues: CASSSSVGGTGELFF. For the CDR3, the DNA is TGTGCCAGCAGCTCCTCCGTAGGTGGAACCGGGGAGCTGTTTTTT.

This clonotype was detected only a few times. The genes are TRBV4-2 and TRBJ2-2; 14 bases are a match to TRBD2. The germline gives CDR1 LGHNA, CDR2 YNFKEQ. The CDR3 contains 20 residues. With V trimmed by 2 bases and J by 2 bases, 10 bases remained unmatched. The CDR3, as DNA: TGTGCCAGCAGCCAACCTTCAGGACTAGCGGGGGGCCTAAACACCGGGGAGCTGTTTTTT. This codes for CASSQPSGLAGGLNTGELFF.

CDR3 amino acids: CSVELATGELFF. The DNA of the CDR3 is TGCAGCGTTGAACTAGCCACCGGGGAGCTGTTTTTT. The rearrangement joins TRBV29-1 to TRBJ2-2; possible D gene TRBD2, 5 bases. This CDR3 has 12 residues. Per germline, CDR1 SQVTM and CDR2 ANQGSEA. The germline V and J ends were trimmed by 2 bases and 4 bases, with 5 bases remaining between them.

This clonotype was counted many times. This chain connects TRBV29-1 to TRBJ2-4; no firm D call. Germline loops: CDR1 SQVTM, CDR2 ANQGSEA. This CDR3 comprises 12 residues. With 7 bases removed from V and 8 bases from J, the gap between germline ends came to 15 bases. For the CDR3, the DNA is TGCAGCGCCCGGACCTTAGAGGACATTCAGTACTTC. Translation: CSARTLEDIQYF.

This clonotype showed up many times. The V gene is TRBV25-1, the J gene TRBJ2-2; D might be TRBD2 (5 bases). Germline V gene data show CDR1 as MGHDK and CDR2 as SYGVNS. The CDR3 runs 14 residues. Deletions cut 6 bases from V and 1 base from J, with 9 bases between. In nucleotides, the CDR3 is TGTGCCAGCAGGGAGAGCGGGAACACCGGGGAGCTGTTTTTT. Translation: CASRESGNTGELFF.

This clonotype was recorded many times. This chain uses TRBV9 with TRBJ1-6; 7 bases map to TRBD1. Germline lookup yields CDR1 SGDLS and CDR2 YYNGEE. The CDR3 loop spans 15 amino acids. The V and J ends lost 3 bases and 7 bases, in that order; junction bases with no gene match: 7. The CDR3 loop reads CASSARDRLNSPLHF. The CDR3 DNA follows: TGTGCCAGCAGCGCCCGGGACAGACTGAATTCACCCCTCCACTTT.

The chain is built from TRBV7-9 and TRBJ2-2, with no clear D. Trimming left V 4 bases short and J 7 bases short, with 10 bases between. This CDR3 is 13 amino acids long. Germline assignment: CDR1 SEHNR and CDR2 FQNEAQ (reference sequence). CDR3 sequence: CASSSDVVGELFF. As DNA, the CDR3 is TGTGCCAGCAGCTCCGACGTCGTCGGGGAGCTGTTTTTT.

This clonotype was detected many times. The CDR3 nucleotides read TGCGCCAGCAGCCTAGAGCCGACAGCAAACTATGGCTACACCTTC. Translated, it gives CASSLEPTANYGYTF. The chain links TRBV5-1 to TRBJ1-2; perhaps TRBD1 as D (5 bases). This CDR3 has 15 residues. Trimming pared 4 bases from V and 2 bases from J, leaving 15 bases between. Germline CDR1 is SGHRS and CDR2 is YFSETQ.

This clonotype has at least ten counts. This rearrangement joins TRBV7-2 to TRBJ2-1; D may be TRBD1 (6 bases). The CDR3 totals 14 residues. Trimming removed 5 bases from V and 3 bases from J, with 11 bases in between. The germline gives CDR1 SGHTA, CDR2 FQGNSA. The CDR3 nucleotides are TGTGCCAGCAGCCCCAGGGGCGACTACAATGAGCAGTTCTTC. This gives the protein CASSPRGDYNEQFF.

This clonotype turned up a few times. The chain couples TRBV15 to TRBJ2-3; 7 bases align to TRBD2. This CDR3 region has 15 residues. The germline V gene has CDR1 LNHNV and CDR2 YYDKDF (reference sequence). V lost 2 bases and J lost 4; bases outside the gene matches: 6. This chain's CDR3 is CATSRTGGWADTQYF. The CDR3 nucleotides are TGTGCCACCAGCAGAACGGGGGGTTGGGCAGATACGCAGTATTTT.

The gene calls are TRBV20-1 and TRBJ2-7; 12 nucleotides align to TRBD2. J gave up 3 bases and V 5 bases, and 8 bases lay outside the gene matches. Germline CDR1 is DFQATT and CDR2 is SNEGSKA (reference sequence). The CDR3 is 15 amino acids. The CDR3 DNA reads as TGCAGTGCTCGGAAACTAGCGGGGGGACTCTACGAGCAGTACTTC. Translating gives CSARKLAGGLYEQYF.

In this sample, this clonotype turned up many times. The rearrangement links TRBV27 to TRBJ2-1; perhaps TRBD1 as D (5 bases). V lost 5 bases and J lost 6, with 14 bases in between. The CDR3 contains 14 residues. Germline V CDR1 and CDR2: MNHEY, SMNVEV (reference sequence). DNA for the CDR3: TGTGCCAGCAGTCCGATCGACAGTGTCAATGAGCAGTTCTTC. Translation: CASSPIDSVNEQFF.